This T cell receptor (beta chain) emerged from a study of blood T cell repertoires in COVID-19. Background on the study: The United States, Italy and Spain supplied acute and convalescent COVID-19 samples.

Germline CDR1 and CDR2: SQVTM and ANQGSEA. CDR3 length equals 16 residues. V was pared by 0 bases and J by 1 base, with 12 bases between. In the source study's methods: Amplifying reference gene primers gave estimates of nucleated cell counts. Only in-frame clones appear in the TCRdb table, and some are missing; sequencing was by immunoSEQ multiplex PCR. The DNA gave D and trimming, while V, J and clone size come from that table. Of 250,000 to 400,000 clones listed, about 90% are singletons. The source material was peripheral blood. The V and J genes are TRBV29-1 and TRBJ2-2; the D gene is possibly TRBD1 (6 bases). The receptor was isolated from a woman aged 25 to 39 with COVID-19, enrolled during active disease. CDR3 sequence reads: CSVEEGEDRNTGELFF. CDR3 bases: TGCAGCGTTGAAGAAGGCGAGGACAGGAACACCGGGGAGCTGTTTTTT.